This T cell receptor (beta chain) stems from a study of blood T cell repertoires in COVID-19. Original analysis: Quantification of nucleated cells was approximated via reference gene primer amplification. The assay was immunoSEQ multiplex PCR, and TCRdb's table has in-frame clones only and misses some. V and J calls and clone size are given by that table; D and trimming were obtained from the DNA. This sample has approximately 56,000 clones, with under 85% found just once. V lost 1 base to trimming and J lost 1 base, with 13 bases between them. There are 16 residues in the CDR3. Per the germline V gene, CDR1 is MGHRA and CDR2 is YSYEKL.

The sequencing sample was made of peripheral blood. This rearrangement joins TRBV4-1 to TRBJ1-1, with D maybe TRBD1 (6 bases). This sequence originates from a man between 65 and 85 years old with active COVID-19. This CDR3 reads CASSQVWGGQNTEAFF. DNA for the CDR3: TGCGCCAGCAGCCAAGTTTGGGGGGGGCAGAACACTGAAGCTTTCTTT.